This entry features one T cell receptor beta chain sequence. Its antigen is still unknown. This entry belongs to a study of type 1 and type 2 diabetes patients. Study-level points and caveats: Type 1 diabetes repertoires were significantly less diverse than type 2 diabetes ones.

All diabetic donors were classified as either type 1 or type 2 diabetes. PCR was run on genomic DNA. A primer set of 30 forward and 13 reverse primers amplified the CDR3. TCRdb called the multiplex PCR reads again in MiXCR, with one record for every CDR3 protein. Of some 250,000 distinct CDR3 sequences in the sample, roughly 48% were seen once. CDR1 is SGHNT, CDR2 YYREEE, per germline (reference sequence). The CDR3 is 14 amino acids. Trimming took off 2 bases at V and 6 bases at J, with 9 bases between the two ends. This receptor was obtained from a man younger than 35 with type 2 diabetes. V gene TRBV5-4 combines with J gene TRBJ1-6; D is unresolved. Sample: peripheral blood mononuclear cells (PBMCs). The chain's CDR3 is CASSLGRINSPLHF. The DNA of the CDR3 is TGTGCCAGCAGCTTAGGACGGATTAATTCACCCCTCCACTTT.